Listed here is a single T cell receptor beta chain. The antigen remains undetermined. CDR3 size: 16 residues. V shed 2 bases and J 7 bases; nucleotides not matched to a gene: 9. Germline V lookup: CDR1 SEHNR, CDR2 FQNEAQ (reference sequence). Genomic DNA of every subset was divided equally among multiple immunoSEQ plates. Only in-frame clones appear in the TCRdb table, and some are missing; sequencing was by immunoSEQ multiplex PCR. The sample consists of roughly 1,100,000 clones, more than 60% of them appearing once. All donors were healthy HIV-negative adults lacking recent acute infections or vaccinations. A split of CD4+ cells into CD45RA+ naive and CD45RA-negative memory subsets was performed. The data originate from a study of shared clonotypes between healthy human individuals. Whole-study results and caveats: The authors expected sequencing depth to affect clonotype sharing among donors.

V usage is TRBV7-9 and J usage is TRBJ2-1, with 9 bases lining up with TRBD1. This sequence originates from a young man in good health. The sample taken for sequencing was memory CD4+ T cells sorted from blood. Described subset: CD45RA-negative fraction. The DNA of the CDR3 is TGTGCCAGCAGCTTACTTGGACAGGGGAGTAGGAATGAGCAGTTCTTC. The encoded protein is CASSLLGQGSRNEQFF.